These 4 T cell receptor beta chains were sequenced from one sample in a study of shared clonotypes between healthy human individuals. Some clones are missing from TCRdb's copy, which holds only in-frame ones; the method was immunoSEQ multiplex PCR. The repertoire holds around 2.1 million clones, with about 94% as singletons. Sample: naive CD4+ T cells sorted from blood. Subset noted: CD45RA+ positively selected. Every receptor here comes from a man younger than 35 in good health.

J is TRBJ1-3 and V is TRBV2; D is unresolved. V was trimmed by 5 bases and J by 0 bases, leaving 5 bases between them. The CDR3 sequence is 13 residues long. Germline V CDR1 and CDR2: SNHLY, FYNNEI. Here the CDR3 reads CASSQSSGNTIYF. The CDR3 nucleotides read TGTGCCAGCAGTCAGAGCTCTGGAAACACCATATATTTT. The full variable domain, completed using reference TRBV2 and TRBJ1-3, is EPEVTQTPSHQVTQMGQEVILRCVPISNHLYFYWYRQILGQKVEFLVSFYNNEISEKSEIFDDQFSVERPDGSNFTLKIRSTKLEDSAMYFCASSQSSGNTIYFGEGSWLTVV.

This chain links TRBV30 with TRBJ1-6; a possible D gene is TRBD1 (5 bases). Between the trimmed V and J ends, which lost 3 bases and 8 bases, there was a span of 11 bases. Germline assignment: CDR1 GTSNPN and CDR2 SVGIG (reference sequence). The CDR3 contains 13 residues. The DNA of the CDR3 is TGTGCCTGGAGCCCAGGGTGGGATTCACCCCTCCACTTT. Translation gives CAWSPGWDSPLHF.

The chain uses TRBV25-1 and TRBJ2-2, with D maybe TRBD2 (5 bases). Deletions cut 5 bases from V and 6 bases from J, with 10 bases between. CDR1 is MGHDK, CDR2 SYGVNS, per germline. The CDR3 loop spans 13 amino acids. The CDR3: CASSSGSPGELFF. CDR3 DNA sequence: TGTGCCAGCAGTTCGGGGAGTCCCGGGGAGCTGTTTTTT.

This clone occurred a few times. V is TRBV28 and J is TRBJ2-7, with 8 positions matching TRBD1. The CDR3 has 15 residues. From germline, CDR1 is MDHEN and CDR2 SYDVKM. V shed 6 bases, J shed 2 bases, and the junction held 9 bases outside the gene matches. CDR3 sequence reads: CASRRFGTGAYEQYF. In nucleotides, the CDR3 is TGTGCCAGCAGACGATTTGGGACAGGAGCCTACGAGCAGTACTTC. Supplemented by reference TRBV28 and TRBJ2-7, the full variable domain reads DVKVTQSSRYLVKRTGEKVFLECVQDMDHENMFWYRQDPGLGLRLIYFSYDVKMKEKGDIPEGYSVSREKKERFSLILESASTNQTSMYLCASRRFGTGAYEQYFGPGTRLTVT.